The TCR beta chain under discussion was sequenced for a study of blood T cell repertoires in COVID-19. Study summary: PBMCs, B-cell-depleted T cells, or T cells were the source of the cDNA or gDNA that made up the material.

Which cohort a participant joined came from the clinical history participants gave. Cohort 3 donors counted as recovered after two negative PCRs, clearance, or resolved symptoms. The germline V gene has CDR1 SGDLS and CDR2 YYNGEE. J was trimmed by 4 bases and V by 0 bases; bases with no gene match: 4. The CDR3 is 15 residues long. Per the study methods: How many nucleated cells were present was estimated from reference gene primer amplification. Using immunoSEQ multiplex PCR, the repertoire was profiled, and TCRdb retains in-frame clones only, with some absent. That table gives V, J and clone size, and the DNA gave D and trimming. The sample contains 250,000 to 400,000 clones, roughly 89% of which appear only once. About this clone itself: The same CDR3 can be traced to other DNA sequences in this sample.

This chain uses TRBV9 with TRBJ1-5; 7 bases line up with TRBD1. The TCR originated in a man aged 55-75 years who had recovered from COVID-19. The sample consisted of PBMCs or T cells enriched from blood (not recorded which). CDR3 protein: CASSVGTGSNQPQHF. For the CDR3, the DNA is TGTGCCAGCAGCGTAGGGACAGGCTCTAATCAGCCCCAGCATTTT.